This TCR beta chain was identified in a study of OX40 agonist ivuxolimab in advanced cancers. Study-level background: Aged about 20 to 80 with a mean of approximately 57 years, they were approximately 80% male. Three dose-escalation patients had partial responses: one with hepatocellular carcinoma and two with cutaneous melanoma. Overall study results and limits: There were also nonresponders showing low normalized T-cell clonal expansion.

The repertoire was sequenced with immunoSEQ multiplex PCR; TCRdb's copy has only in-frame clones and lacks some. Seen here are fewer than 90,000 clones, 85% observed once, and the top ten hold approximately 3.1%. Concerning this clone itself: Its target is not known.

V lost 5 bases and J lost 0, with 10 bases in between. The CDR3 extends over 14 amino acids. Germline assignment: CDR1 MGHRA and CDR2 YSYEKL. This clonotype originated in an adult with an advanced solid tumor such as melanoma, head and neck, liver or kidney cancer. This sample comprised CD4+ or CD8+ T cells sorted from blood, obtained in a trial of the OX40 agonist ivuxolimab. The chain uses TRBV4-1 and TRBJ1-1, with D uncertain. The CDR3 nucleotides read TGCGCCAGCAGCGCCCGTCTTATGAACACTGAAGCTTTCTTT. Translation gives CASSARLMNTEAFF.